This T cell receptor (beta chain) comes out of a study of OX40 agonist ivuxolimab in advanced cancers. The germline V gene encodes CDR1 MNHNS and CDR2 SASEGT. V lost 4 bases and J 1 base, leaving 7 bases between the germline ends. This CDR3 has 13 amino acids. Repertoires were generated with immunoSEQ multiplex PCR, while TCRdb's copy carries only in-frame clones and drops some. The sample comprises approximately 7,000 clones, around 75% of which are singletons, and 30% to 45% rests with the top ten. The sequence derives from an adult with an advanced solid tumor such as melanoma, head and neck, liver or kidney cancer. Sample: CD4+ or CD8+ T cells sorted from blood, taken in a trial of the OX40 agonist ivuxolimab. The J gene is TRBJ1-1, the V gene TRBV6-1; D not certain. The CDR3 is CASSVSENTEAFF. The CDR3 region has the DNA TGTGCCAGCAGTGTATCTGAGAACACTGAAGCTTTCTTT.